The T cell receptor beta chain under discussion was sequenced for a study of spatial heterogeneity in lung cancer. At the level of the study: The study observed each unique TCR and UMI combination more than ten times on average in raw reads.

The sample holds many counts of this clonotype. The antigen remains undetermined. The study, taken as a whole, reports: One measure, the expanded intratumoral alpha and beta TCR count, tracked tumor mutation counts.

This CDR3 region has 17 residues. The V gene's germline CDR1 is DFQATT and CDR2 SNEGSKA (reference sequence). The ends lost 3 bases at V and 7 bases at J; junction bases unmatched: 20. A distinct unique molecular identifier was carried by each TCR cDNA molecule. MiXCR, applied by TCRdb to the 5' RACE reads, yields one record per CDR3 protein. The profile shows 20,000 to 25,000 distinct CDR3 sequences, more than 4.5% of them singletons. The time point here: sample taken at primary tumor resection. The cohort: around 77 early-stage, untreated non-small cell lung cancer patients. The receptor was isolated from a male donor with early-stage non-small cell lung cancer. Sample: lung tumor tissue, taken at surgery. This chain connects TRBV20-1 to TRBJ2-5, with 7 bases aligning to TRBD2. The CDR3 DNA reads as TGCAGTGCTAGGCCACCAAGCGGGGATGGAATCATGGGGACCCAGTACTTC. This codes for CSARPPSGDGIMGTQYF.